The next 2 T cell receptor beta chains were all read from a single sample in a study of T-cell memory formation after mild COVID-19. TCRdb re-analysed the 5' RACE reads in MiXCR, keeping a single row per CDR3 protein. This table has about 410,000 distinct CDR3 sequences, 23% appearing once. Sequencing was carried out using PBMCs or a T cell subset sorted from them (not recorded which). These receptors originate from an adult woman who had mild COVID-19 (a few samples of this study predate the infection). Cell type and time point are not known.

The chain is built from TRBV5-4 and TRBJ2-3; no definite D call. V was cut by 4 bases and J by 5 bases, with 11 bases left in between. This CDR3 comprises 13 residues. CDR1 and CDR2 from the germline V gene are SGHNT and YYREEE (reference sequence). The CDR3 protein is CASSPPLRDTQYF. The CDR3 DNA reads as TGTGCCAGCAGCCCCCCCCTACGAGATACGCAGTATTTT.

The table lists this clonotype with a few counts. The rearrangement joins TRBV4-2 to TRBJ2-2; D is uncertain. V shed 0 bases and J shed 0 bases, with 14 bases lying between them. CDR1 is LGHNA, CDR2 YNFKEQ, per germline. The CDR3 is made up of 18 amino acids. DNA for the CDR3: TGTGCCAGCAGCCAAGACCGGGTGGGCGACTCGAACACCGGGGAGCTGTTTTTT. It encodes CASSQDRVGDSNTGELFF.